The subject of this entry is one T cell receptor (beta chain). This entry belongs to a study of blood T cell repertoires in COVID-19. Background on the study: PBMCs, B-cell-depleted T cells, or T cells were the source of the cDNA or gDNA that made up the material.

In germline, CDR1 is MNHEY, CDR2 SMNVEV (reference sequence). The CDR3 is 13 residues long. V was clipped by 5 bases and J by 6 bases, with 13 bases between them. As handled by the study authors: Reference gene primer amplification yielded estimated nucleated cell counts. TCRdb's table, derived via immunoSEQ multiplex PCR, lists solely in-frame clones and lacks some. That table furnishes V, J and clone size, whereas the DNA furnished D and trimming. This repertoire shows some 250,000 clones, around 90% found once; its top ten account for 0.65% to 0.95%. Sequencing was performed on peripheral blood. The clonotype was recovered from a woman in her 30s with acute or convalescent COVID-19. The rearrangement links TRBV27 to TRBJ1-2; D ambiguous. The CDR3 nucleotides are TGTGCCAGCAGTACAAGCGTGCATGATGGCTACACCTTC. This codes for CASSTSVHDGYTF.